The present T cell receptor (beta chain) was sequenced within a study of post-analysis software for immune sequencing data. Study-wide context: Some patients lacked subtype; others had relapsing-remitting, secondary progressive or progressive-relapsing disease. Findings of the study overall: TRBV segments more frequent in patients than in controls numbered a few and included TRBV5-6, TRBV5-1 and TRBV20-1. Significantly lower normalized Chao1 diversity was found in patients with multiple sclerosis relative to controls. Under F measure analysis, samples from one preparation batch co-clustered strongly.

Tagging with unique molecular identifiers was a feature of the TCR beta cDNA libraries. A population of 1 to 10 million T cells gave rise to about 500,000 cDNA molecules. TCRdb used MiXCR to reprocess the PCR reads, holding one entry per CDR3 protein. The sample yields around 700,000 distinct CDR3 sequences, 55% to 70% seen once. CDR3 length equals 12 residues. V trimming: 7 bases; J trimming: 2 bases; junction bases outside the gene matches: 4. Germline-derived CDR1 and CDR2 are SQVTM and ANQGSEA. This clonotype turned up a few times. As yet, its antigen is unknown. V and J are TRBV29-1 and TRBJ2-5; 7 positions agree with TRBD1. This clonotype originated in a girl under 10 years old with multiple sclerosis. The sample was blood. In DNA form, the CDR3 reads TGCAGCGGGGTGGGACAGCAAGAGACCCAGTACTTC. This translates into CSGVGQQETQYF.